This TCR beta chain was recorded in a study of control samples from healthy donors and cancer patients. From germline, CDR1 is SGHVS and CDR2 FQNEAQ. The CDR3 covers 16 residues. The V and J ends lost 5 bases and 3 bases respectively, with 17 bases between them. This clone was detected once. TCRdb keeps only in-frame clones here, not all; method: immunoSEQ multiplex PCR. The repertoire includes some 40,000 clones, roughly 94% of them detected once, and roughly 25% sits in the top ten. The J gene is TRBJ2-1, the V gene TRBV7-8, with D tentatively TRBD2 (5 bases). Source material: blood. The origin of this receptor is a man in his 60s in good health. The CDR3 here is CASSPSRAEFYNEQFF. The CDR3 nucleotides are TGTGCCAGCAGCCCCTCTCGAGCGGAGTTCTACAATGAGCAGTTCTTC. The variable domain in full, with the rest retrieved from reference TRBV7-8 and TRBJ2-1, is GAGVSQSPRYKVAKRGQDVALRCDPISGHVSLFWYQQALGQGPEFLTYFQNEAQLDKSGLPSDRFFAERPEGSVSTLKIQRTQQEDSAVYLCASSPSRAEFYNEQFFGPGTRLTVL.